This is a list of T cell receptor beta chains from one sample in a study of cytomegalovirus exposure and HLA in healthy donors. TCRdb keeps only in-frame clones here, not all; method: immunoSEQ multiplex PCR. This sample's table reports around 100,000 clones. The sequencing input was PBMCs. These receptors originate from a man aged 40-49 years in good health and CMV-seronegative. CDR3s leave out the opening cysteine and the closing phenylalanine or tryptophan. Only some rows state a clone size, as once, few, many or a class for expanded clones.

V	size	CDR3
TRBV5-1	-	ASSLLGAASSGNTIY
TRBV5-6	-	ASRSDRASYEQY
TRBV6-4	-	ASSVEGGIEQF
TRBV7-2	-	ASSQVPGLNQPQH
TRBV7-2	-	ASSQPRRGPSTDTQY
TRBV10-3	-	AISEGLVSTKETQY
TRBV28	-	ASCLGGGAGNTIY
TRBV7-9	-	ASSLDFWRGGHYEQY
TRBV6-1	-	ASSEPGRRIDGYT
TRBV4-1	-	ASSQDGRGKIFPDTQY
TRBV30	-	AWSSRGGTEAF
TRBV5-1	-	ASSSKVLAGRNTGELF
TRBV5-1	-	ASRNRVGNSPLH
TRBV6-5	-	ASSYAIQGGPFEAF
TRBV11-3	-	ASSPRGEGEAF
TRBV11-2	-	ASSLGTSGYNEQF
TRBV6-1	-	ASSEWTRTALSSGNTIY
TRBV30	-	AWRRQHTDTQY
TRBV5-1	-	ASSLGQMEGNTIY
TRBV10-1	-	ASSEFWRESYEQY
TRBV6-4	medium-sized	ASSVVPGQGRGELF
TRBV11-3	-	ASSSDSGRSHNEQF
TRBV10-3	-	AISTGTGNQPQH
TRBV2	-	ASRDSTDTQY
TRBV6-6	-	ASRFQDREYTEAF
TRBV11-2	-	ASSLSGAQGTGELF
TRBV27	-	ANKMGFSGTREKNEQF
TRBV19	-	ATYPHSSGAGGYT
TRBV5-1	-	ASSPGQGGSQPQH
TRBV10-2	-	ARFCGRAGYSRF
TRBV30	-	AWSAADRGTGELF
TRBV5-1	-	ASSTDRAYNEQF
TRBV2	-	ASSRLAGGLETQY
TRBV2	-	ASTIQGAGELF
TRBV18	-	ASSPSTGIYEQY
TRBV10-3	-	AISDNTGADTQY
TRBV28	-	ASSLGQGNSPLH
TRBV27	-	ASSYRRSNTEAF
TRBV7-2	-	ASSPVGGASYEQY
TRBV27	-	ASSLTPRLVAEQF
TRBV2	-	ASSEERGGTDTQY
TRBV19	-	ASSGGQGNSPLH
TRBV13	-	ASSLDEGPNYGYT
TRBV6-5	-	ASRLDRVPTDTQY
TRBV5-1	-	ASSLDPSTGQETQY
TRBV2	-	ASSDNREGQPQH
TRBV10-3	-	AISGAGPQETQY
TRBV11-2	-	ASSAGGGTDTQY
TRBV30	-	AGLPAGITSYGYT
TRBV7-9	-	ASSLELSYEQY
TRBV10-3	-	AISGGRDTGQPQH
TRBV4-3	-	ASSRYRDYNEQF
TRBV11-2	-	ASSPSGGASYNEQF
TRBV6-5	-	ASSYSVSSYEQY
TRBV5-1	-	ASSFWRGASSGANVLT
TRBV11-2	-	ASSFDRERNSPLH
TRBV5-1	-	ASSSGQSPTNEKLF
TRBV4-1	-	ASSQIQGLAQETQY
TRBV9	-	ASSPGIDYEQY
TRBV5-1	-	ASSLNVQGLGSDTQY